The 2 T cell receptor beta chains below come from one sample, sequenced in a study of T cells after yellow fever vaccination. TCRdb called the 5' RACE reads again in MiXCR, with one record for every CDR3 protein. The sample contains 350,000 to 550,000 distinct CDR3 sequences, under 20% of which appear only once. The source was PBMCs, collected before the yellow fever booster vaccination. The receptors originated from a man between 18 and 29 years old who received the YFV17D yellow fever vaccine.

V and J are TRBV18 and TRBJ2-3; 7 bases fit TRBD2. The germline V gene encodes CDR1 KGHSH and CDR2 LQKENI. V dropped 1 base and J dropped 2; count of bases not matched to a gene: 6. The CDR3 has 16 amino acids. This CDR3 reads CASSPLGLGPTDTQYF. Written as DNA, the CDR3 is TGTGCCAGCTCACCACTAGGACTAGGCCCCACAGATACGCAGTATTTT.

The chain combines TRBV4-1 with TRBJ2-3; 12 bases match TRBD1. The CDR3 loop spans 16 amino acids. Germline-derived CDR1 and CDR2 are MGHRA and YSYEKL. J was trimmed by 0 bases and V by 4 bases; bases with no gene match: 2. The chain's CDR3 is CASSPGQGASTDTQYF. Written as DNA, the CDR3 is TGCGCCAGCAGCCCGGGACAGGGGGCTAGCACAGATACGCAGTATTTT.